The 20 T cell receptor beta chains below were found in one sample sequenced in a study of OX40 agonist ivuxolimab in advanced cancers. Using immunoSEQ multiplex PCR, the repertoire was profiled, and TCRdb retains in-frame clones only, with some absent. The sample holds around 70,000 clones, approximately 80% seen once. The specimen comprised CD4+ or CD8+ T cells sorted from blood, sampled in a trial of the OX40 agonist ivuxolimab. All receptors come from an adult with an advanced solid tumor such as melanoma, head and neck, liver or kidney cancer.

The chain links TRBV7-3 to TRBJ1-2; D gene ambiguous. The CDR3 covers 15 residues. Trimming took 5 bases from V and 2 from J, leaving 15 bases between them. CDR1 is SGHTA, CDR2 FQGTGA, per germline. In DNA, the CDR3 is TGTGCCAGCAGCCCACAAACAACATCGAACTATGGCTACACCTTC. Translation gives CASSPQTTSNYGYTF.

The rearrangement uses TRBV6-6 and TRBJ1-1; 7 bases match TRBD1. Looked up from germline, CDR1 is MNHNY and CDR2 is SVGAGI (reference sequence). V was pared by 0 bases and J by 3 bases, with 7 bases of the junction left unmatched. The CDR3 consists of 16 residues. The DNA for the CDR3 is TGTGCCAGCAGTTACTCCGACAGGGACTGGGACACTGAAGCTTTCTTT. It codes for CASSYSDRDWDTEAFF.

This rearrangement joins TRBV11-2 to TRBJ1-1; D perhaps matches TRBD1 (5 bases). Deletions cut 1 base from V and 0 bases from J, with 9 bases between. The CDR3 has 15 residues. CDR1 and CDR2 (germline): SGHAT, FQNNGV. Here the CDR3 DNA reads TGTGCCAGCAGCTTAGCCCAGGGAATGAACACTGAAGCTTTCTTT. It specifies CASSLAQGMNTEAFF.

This clone has ten or more counts. The chain joins TRBV5-1 to TRBJ2-5, with 8 bases that match TRBD1. The J segment lost 4 bases and the V segment lost 4 bases, leaving 12 bases of the junction unmatched. The CDR3 is 16 amino acids. Germline CDR1 SGHRS, CDR2 YFSETQ. The CDR3 is CASSPGTGGFGETQYF. In DNA, the CDR3 is TGCGCCAGCAGCCCCGGGACAGGCGGATTTGGAGAGACCCAGTACTTC.

The sample holds one count of this clone. V gene TRBV9 combines with J gene TRBJ1-2; the D gene is possibly TRBD1 (6 bases). CDR1 and CDR2 from the germline V gene are SGDLS and YYNGEE. The V end lost 4 bases, the J end lost 6 bases, and 22 bases lay between the germline ends. CDR3 length equals 16 residues. CDR3 nucleotides: TGTGCCAGCAGCCTCTCATCAAAGGGGGGGTCCCATGGCTACACCTTC. Its protein product is CASSLSSKGGSHGYTF. The full variable domain, completed using reference TRBV9 and TRBJ1-2, is DSGVTQTPKHLITATGQRVTLRCSPRSGDLSVYWYQQSLDQGLQFLIQYYNGEERAKGNILERFSAQQFPDLHSELNLSSLELGDSALYFCASSLSSKGGSHGYTFGSGTRLTVV.

V usage is TRBV5-1 and J usage is TRBJ2-3; D perhaps matches TRBD2 (5 bases). The CDR3 extends over 15 amino acids. V was shortened by 1 base and J by 3 bases, with 12 bases between the two germline ends. Germline CDR1 is SGHRS and CDR2 is YFSETQ. CDR3 residues: CASSLRSGWTDTQYF. The CDR3 DNA follows: TGCGCCAGCAGCTTGAGGTCGGGGTGGACAGATACGCAGTATTTT.

There are many counts of this clone. The V gene is TRBV27, the J gene TRBJ1-6, with D unclear. Trimming took 4 bases from V and 4 from J, leaving 8 bases between them. CDR3 length: 14 amino acids. CDR1 is MNHEY, CDR2 SMNVEV, per germline (reference sequence). The CDR3: CASSSRAYNSPLHF. DNA of the CDR3: TGTGCCAGCAGTTCAAGGGCGTATAATTCACCCCTCCACTTT.

This clone has only one observation. This chain links TRBV7-2 with TRBJ2-7; D unresolved. The CDR3 runs to 15 residues. The germline gives CDR1 SGHTA, CDR2 FQGNSA. Trimming removed 5 bases from V and 2 bases from J, with 16 bases in between. The CDR3 region is CASSPVGLHTYEQYF. As DNA, the CDR3 is TGTGCCAGCAGCCCTGTTGGGTTACATACCTACGAGCAGTACTTC.

The DNA for the CDR3 is TGTGCCAGTAGTATAGCCGGGACAGGGGGTTACGAGCAGTACTTC. It yields the protein CASSIAGTGGYEQYF. The chain couples TRBV19 to TRBJ2-7; 11 nucleotides align to TRBD1. Trimming removed 1 base from V and 4 bases from J; junction bases left unmatched: 3. The CDR3 covers 15 residues. Germline V CDR1 and CDR2: LNHDA, SQIVND (reference sequence).

The gene calls are TRBV9 and TRBJ1-2, with a tentative D call TRBD1 (6 bases). This CDR3 has 15 amino acids. Germline V gene lookup returns CDR1 SGDLS and CDR2 YYNGEE. Trimming took off 5 bases at V and 2 bases at J, with 16 bases between the two ends. The CDR3 loop is CASSLTGQNNYGYTF. DNA of the CDR3: TGTGCCAGCAGTCTTACCGGACAGAACAACTATGGCTACACCTTC.

The V call is TRBV15, the J call TRBJ2-6, with D perhaps assigned TRBD1 or TRBD2 (5 bases each). The ends were cut back, 0 bases at V and 0 bases at J, with 9 bases in the middle. Germline CDR1 reads LNHNV; CDR2 reads YYDKDF (reference sequence). The CDR3 length is 17 residues. Here the CDR3 DNA reads TGTGCCACCAGCAGAGAGGGACGGAGCTCTGGGGCCAACGTCCTGACTTTC. It specifies CATSREGRSSGANVLTF.

V and J are TRBV7-2 and TRBJ1-2; perhaps TRBD1 as D (5 bases). The V gene's germline CDR1 is SGHTA and CDR2 FQGNSA. With 4 bases removed from V and 4 bases from J, the gap between germline ends came to 10 bases. This CDR3 contains 13 residues. The CDR3 DNA reads as TGTGCCAGCAGCTCGGGACGGACCTATGGCTACACCTTC. Encoded protein: CASSSGRTYGYTF.

This clone showed up just a few times. The CDR3 sequence: CASSWDLNTEAFF. CDR3 in DNA: TGTGCCAGCAGTTGGGATTTGAACACTGAAGCTTTCTTT. This rearrangement joins TRBV6-6 to TRBJ1-1; D not certain. This CDR3 has 13 residues. Germline V gives CDR1 MNHNY, CDR2 SVGAGI (reference sequence). With 4 bases removed from V and 0 bases from J, the gap between germline ends came to 6 bases.

V gene TRBV10-2 combines with J gene TRBJ2-3, with D hard to call. CDR3 length equals 12 residues. Germline V lookup: CDR1 WSHSY, CDR2 SAAADI. Trimming took 6 bases from V and 2 from J, leaving 6 bases between them. CDR3 in amino acids: CASRVSTDTQYF. Written as DNA, the CDR3 is TGCGCCAGCAGGGTCTCCACAGATACGCAGTATTTT.

V and J are TRBV7-9 and TRBJ2-7; TRBD2 aligns across 10 bases. Germline loops: CDR1 SEHNR, CDR2 FQNEAQ (reference sequence). The CDR3 spans 18 residues. With 5 bases clipped from V and 7 bases from J, the junction kept 20 bases outside the gene matches. CDR3 region: CASSRDGGSGGFRREQYF. The CDR3 DNA reads TGTGCCAGCAGCCGCGACGGGGGTAGCGGGGGGTTTAGGAGGGAGCAGTACTTC.

This chain joins TRBV15 and TRBJ2-5; D not resolved. The tail of the sequence fits TRBJ2-7 better, so the J call may be wrong. Germline assignment: CDR1 LNHNV and CDR2 YYDKDF (reference sequence). CDR3 length: 16 amino acids. The CDR3 nucleotides read TGTGCCACCAGCAGAGATTCTGGCTCTTTCTCCTACGAGCAGTACTTC. The encoded protein is CATSRDSGSFSYEQYF.

The chain recombines TRBV7-2 with TRBJ2-2; TRBD1 matches at 9 bases. V trimming: 5 bases; J trimming: 6 bases; junction bases outside the gene matches: 10. Germline V lookup: CDR1 SGHTA, CDR2 FQGNSA. This CDR3 is 16 amino acids long. The CDR3 nucleotides are TGTGCCAGCAGCCCAGATCGGAGACAGGGGGCCGGGGAGCTGTTTTTT. Its protein is CASSPDRRQGAGELFF.

The rearrangement uses TRBV4-3 and TRBJ2-2; D unresolved. The germline V gene encodes CDR1 LGHNA and CDR2 YSLEER. The V and J ends lost 1 base and 6 bases respectively, with 18 bases between them. This CDR3 spans 17 amino acids. The CDR3 DNA follows: TGCGCCAGCAGCCAAGGAGGCTCTTGGCTTGTGGCCGGGGAGCTGTTTTTT. Its translation is CASSQGGSWLVAGELFF.

CDR3 in amino acids: CASSLVWRLQSRANVLTF. CDR3 nucleotide sequence: TGTGCCAGCAGTCTCGTTTGGCGTTTACAAAGTCGGGCCAACGTCCTGACTTTC. The V and J genes are TRBV6-7 and TRBJ2-6, with no clear D. TRBV6-7 is an open reading frame whose function is uncertain. V shed 5 bases and J shed 5 bases, with 22 bases lying between them. The CDR3 length is 18 residues.

V usage is TRBV7-2 and J usage is TRBJ1-4, with D unclear. This CDR3 region has 15 residues. Per germline, CDR1 SGHTA and CDR2 FQGNSA. Trimming shortened V by 1 base and J by 8 bases, and 14 bases separated the two germline ends. As DNA, the CDR3 is TGTGCCAGCAGCTTAGATCCGTCGTTTGAAGAAAAACTGTTTTTT. Translation: CASSLDPSFEEKLFF.